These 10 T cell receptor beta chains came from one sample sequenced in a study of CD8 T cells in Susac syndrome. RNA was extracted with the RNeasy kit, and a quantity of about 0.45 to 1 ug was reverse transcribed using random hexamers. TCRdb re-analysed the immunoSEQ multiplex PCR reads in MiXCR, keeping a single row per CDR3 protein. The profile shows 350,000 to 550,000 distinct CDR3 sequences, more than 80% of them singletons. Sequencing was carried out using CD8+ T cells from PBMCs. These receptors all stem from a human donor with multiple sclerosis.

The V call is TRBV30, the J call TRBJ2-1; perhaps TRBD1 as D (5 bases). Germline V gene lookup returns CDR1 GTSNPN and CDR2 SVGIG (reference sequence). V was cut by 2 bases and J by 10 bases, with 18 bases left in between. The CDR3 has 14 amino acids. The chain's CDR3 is CAWSSKSLGREQFF. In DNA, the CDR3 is TGTGCCTGGAGTTCTAAGTCCCTGGGGCGGGAGCAGTTCTTC.

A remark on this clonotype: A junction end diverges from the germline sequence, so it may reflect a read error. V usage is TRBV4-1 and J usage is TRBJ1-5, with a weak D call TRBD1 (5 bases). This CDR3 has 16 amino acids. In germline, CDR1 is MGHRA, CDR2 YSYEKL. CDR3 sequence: CASSRDQGYSNQPQHF. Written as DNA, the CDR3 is TGCGCCAGCAGCCGAGACCAGGGCTATAGCAATCAGCCTCAGCATTTT.

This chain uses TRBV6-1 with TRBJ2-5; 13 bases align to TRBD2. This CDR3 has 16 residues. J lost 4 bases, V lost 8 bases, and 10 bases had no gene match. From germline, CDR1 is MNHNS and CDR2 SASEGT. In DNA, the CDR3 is TGTGCCAGCGGCCTCCCAGGACTAGCGGGAGTAGAGACCCAGTACTTC. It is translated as CASGLPGLAGVETQYF.

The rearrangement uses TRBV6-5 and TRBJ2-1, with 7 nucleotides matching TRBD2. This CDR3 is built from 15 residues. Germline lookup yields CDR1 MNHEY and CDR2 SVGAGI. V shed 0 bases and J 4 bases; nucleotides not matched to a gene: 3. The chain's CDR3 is CASSYSAGEYNEQFF. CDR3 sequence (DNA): TGTGCCAGCAGTTACTCCGCGGGGGAGTACAATGAGCAGTTCTTC.

CDR3 sequence: CASSLPQVGPHQSIQYF. CDR3 nucleotides: TGTGCCAGCAGTTTACCCCAAGTCGGACCCCACCAGAGCATTCAGTACTTC. The chain is built from TRBV12-3 or TRBV12-4 and TRBJ2-4; D gene unclear. V lost 2 bases and J lost 9, with 23 bases in between. This CDR3 is built from 17 residues.

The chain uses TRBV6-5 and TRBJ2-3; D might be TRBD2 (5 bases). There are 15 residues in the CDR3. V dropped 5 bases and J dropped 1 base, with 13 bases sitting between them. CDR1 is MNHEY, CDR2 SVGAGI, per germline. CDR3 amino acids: CASSGTNGGTDTQYF. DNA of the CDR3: TGTGCCAGCAGTGGAACTAACGGGGGCACAGATACGCAGTATTTT.

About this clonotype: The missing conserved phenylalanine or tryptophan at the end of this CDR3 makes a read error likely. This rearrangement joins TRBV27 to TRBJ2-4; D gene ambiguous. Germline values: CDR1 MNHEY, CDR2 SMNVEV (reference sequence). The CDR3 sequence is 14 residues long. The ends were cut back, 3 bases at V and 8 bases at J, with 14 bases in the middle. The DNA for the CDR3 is TGTGCCAGCAGTTTGGCCCTTGGAATGGACATTCAGTACCTC. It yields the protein CASSLALGMDIQYL.

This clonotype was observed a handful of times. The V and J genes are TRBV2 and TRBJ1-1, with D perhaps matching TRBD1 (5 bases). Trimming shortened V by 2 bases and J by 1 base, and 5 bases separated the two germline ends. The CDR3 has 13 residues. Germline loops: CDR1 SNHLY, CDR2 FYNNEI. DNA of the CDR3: TGTGCCAGCAGTGAAAGGGGGAACACTGAAGCTTTCTTT. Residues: CASSERGNTEAFF.

The CDR3 reads CASSAWTGGRLDTQYF. The CDR3 DNA is TGTGCCAGCAGTGCTTGGACAGGGGGCCGTTTAGATACGCAGTATTTT. The chain uses TRBV27 and TRBJ2-3, with TRBD1 matching over 11 bases. This CDR3 spans 16 amino acids. Germline V CDR1 and CDR2: MNHEY, SMNVEV (reference sequence). J lost 5 bases, V lost 5 bases, and 9 bases had no gene match.

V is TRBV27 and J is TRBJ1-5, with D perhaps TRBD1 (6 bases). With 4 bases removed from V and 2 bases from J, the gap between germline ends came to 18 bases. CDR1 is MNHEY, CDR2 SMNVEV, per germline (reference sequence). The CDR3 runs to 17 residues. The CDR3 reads CASSSRGWGEGNQPQHF. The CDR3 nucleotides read TGTGCCAGCAGTTCGAGGGGGTGGGGCGAAGGCAATCAGCCCCAGCATTTT.